This is a list of T cell receptor beta chains from one sample in a study of OX40 agonist ivuxolimab in advanced cancers. TCRdb keeps only in-frame clones here, not all; method: immunoSEQ multiplex PCR. The table lists some 27,000 clones, approximately 86% of them singletons. Sample: CD4+ or CD8+ T cells sorted from blood, taken in a trial of the OX40 agonist ivuxolimab. These receptors came from an adult with an advanced solid tumor such as melanoma, head and neck, liver or kidney cancer. Both conserved end residues are part of each CDR3. The D gene is left open where the match is weak. Clone size is shown for a subset of rows, as once, few, many or a class of expanded clone.

V,J,size,D,DNA,CDR3
TRBV7-8,TRBJ2-1,-,TRBD2,TGTGCCAGCAGCCCTCGTACGGCTAGCGGCGTTTCCTACAATGAGCAGTTCTTC,CASSPRTASGVSYNEQFF
TRBV27,TRBJ2-3,-,TRBD1,TGTGCCAGCAGTTTATCGACAGGGCCTCGTGAGGGCACAGATACGCAGTATTTT,CASSLSTGPREGTDTQYF
TRBV6-5,TRBJ1-2,-,-,TGTGCCAGCAGTTACTCCGGCGGCAGAGTGGGCTACACCTTC,CASSYSGGRVGYTF
TRBV6-6,TRBJ2-2,-,-,TGTGCCAGCATAGAGGTAGAGGGCACCGGGGAGCTGTTTTTT,CASIEVEGTGELFF
TRBV4-2,TRBJ2-3,-,-,TGTGCCAGCAATTTTGGATACACAGATACGCAGTATTTT,CASNFGYTDTQYF
TRBV5-1,TRBJ2-7,-,TRBD2,TGCGCCAGCAGCTTCCTGACTAGCAGCTACGAGCAGTGCTTC,CASSFLTSSYEQCF
TRBV7-2,TRBJ1-2,-,-,TGTGCCAGCAGCTTAGTTTCAGAATTTGGCCCTTATGGCTACACCTTC,CASSLVSEFGPYGYTF
TRBV6-4,TRBJ1-2,few,TRBD1,TGTGCCAGCAGTGACGATTGGACAGGAGTCTATGGCTACACCTTC,CASSDDWTGVYGYTF
TRBV4-1,TRBJ1-5,-,-,TGCGCCAGCAGCCAAGATGCCGGGCAGAGCTACAATCAGCCCCAGCATTTT,CASSQDAGQSYNQPQHF
TRBV5-8,TRBJ2-3,-,-,TGTGCCAGCAGCTTGGGGACGCAGTATTTT,CASSLGTQYF
TRBV6-6,TRBJ2-1,-,TRBD1,TGTGCCAGCAGTTACTCAGGACAGGGGACCTACAATGAGCAGTTCTTC,CASSYSGQGTYNEQFF
TRBV9,TRBJ1-1,-,-,TGTGCCAGCAGCGTAGGATATTACACTGAAGCTTTCTTT,CASSVGYYTEAFF
TRBV7-9,TRBJ2-7,-,-,TGTGCCAGCAGCACCCAAAACGCCGAGCAGTACTTC,CASSTQNAEQYF
TRBV5-1,TRBJ2-3,-,-,TGCGCCAGCAGCTTGGAAGGGCCCCCAGATACGCAGTATTTT,CASSLEGPPDTQYF